Listed below are T cell receptor beta chains from one sample, sequenced in a study of glioma-infiltrating T cells. TCRdb passed the multiplex PCR reads through MiXCR, listing each CDR3 protein once. The sample lists about 93,000 distinct CDR3 sequences; around 40% were seen once. Sequencing was carried out using glioma tissue, nonneoplastic brain tissue, or PBMCs (not recorded which). These receptor sequences come from a human donor with low-grade glioma or glioblastoma, undergoing nonglioma brain surgery, or in good health (not recorded which). The CDR3 runs from the conserved cysteine through the conserved F or W. Each record gives: V gene, J gene, D gene, clone size, CDR3 protein, CDR3 DNA. The D gene is left open where the match is weak. Size values are once, few and many counts, or a class for expanded clones, and some rows have none.

v_gene: TRBV2
j_gene: TRBJ2-7
d_gene: .
abundance: many
CDR3aa: CAVGSLSYYEQYF
CDR3nt: TGTGCGGTGGGATCTCTATCCTACTACGAGCAGTACTTC

v_gene: TRBV3-1
j_gene: TRBJ2-3
d_gene: TRBD2
abundance: many
CDR3aa: CASSSTGTMTDTQYF
CDR3nt: TGTGCCAGCAGCTCCACCGGGACTATGACAGATACGCAGTATTTT

v_gene: TRBV6-6
j_gene: TRBJ1-2
d_gene: .
abundance: many
CDR3aa: CASSYSVAGADGYTF
CDR3nt: TGTGCCAGCAGTTACTCAGTGGCCGGGGCAGATGGCTACACCTTC

v_gene: TRBV25-1
j_gene: TRBJ2-7
d_gene: .
abundance: many
CDR3aa: CASSESGVNNYEQYF
CDR3nt: TGTGCCAGCAGTGAATCTGGGGTGAACAACTACGAGCAGTACTTC

v_gene: TRBV7-2
j_gene: TRBJ2-7
d_gene: .
abundance: many
CDR3aa: CASRRETYGTYEQYF
CDR3nt: TGTGCCAGCAGGCGCGAGACCTATGGAACCTACGAGCAGTACTTC

v_gene: TRBV12-3/TRBV12-4
j_gene: TRBJ2-7
d_gene: .
abundance: many
CDR3aa: CASSPTAPAQNSYEQYF
CDR3nt: TGTGCCAGCAGTCCCACCGCCCCAGCACAGAATTCCTACGAGCAGTACTTC

v_gene: TRBV20-1
j_gene: TRBJ2-3
d_gene: .
abundance: .
CDR3aa: CSANPGSTDTQYF
CDR3nt: TGCAGTGCTAACCCAGGGAGCACAGATACGCAGTATTTT

v_gene: TRBV18
j_gene: TRBJ2-1
d_gene: TRBD1
abundance: many
CDR3aa: CASSPRQGTNEQFF
CDR3nt: TGTGCCAGCTCACCAAGACAGGGGACGAATGAGCAGTTCTTC

v_gene: TRBV20-1
j_gene: TRBJ2-5
d_gene: .
abundance: .
CDR3aa: CGGRAERDTQYF
CDR3nt: TGCGGTGGAAGGGCCGAGCGTGATACCCAGTACTTC

v_gene: TRBV4-1
j_gene: TRBJ2-7
d_gene: .
abundance: .
CDR3aa: CASSQEGDYYEQYF
CDR3nt: TGCGCCAGCAGCCAAGAGGGAGATTACTACGAGCAGTACTTC

v_gene: TRBV6-6
j_gene: TRBJ1-5
d_gene: TRBD1
abundance: .
CDR3aa: CAISGQGDVPQHF
CDR3nt: TGTGCCATCAGCGGACAGGGGGATGTGCCCCAGCATTTT

v_gene: TRBV28
j_gene: TRBJ2-7
d_gene: TRBD1
abundance: many
CDR3aa: CASMTGYEQYF
CDR3nt: TGTGCCAGCATGACAGGGTACGAGCAGTACTTC

v_gene: TRBV4-1
j_gene: TRBJ2-1
d_gene: TRBD2
abundance: .
CDR3aa: CASSQGLTFTSVRDNEQFF
CDR3nt: TGCGCCAGCAGCCAAGGGTTGACCTTTACTAGCGTGAGAGACAATGAGCAGTTCTTC

v_gene: TRBV7-2
j_gene: TRBJ2-5
d_gene: .
abundance: once
CDR3aa: CASRLLARKTQYF
CDR3nt: TGTGCCAGCAGACTTCTAGCGAGAAAGACCCAGTACTTC

v_gene: TRBV11-2
j_gene: TRBJ2-3
d_gene: TRBD2
abundance: many
CDR3aa: CASSRRAGPSSTDTQYF
CDR3nt: TGTGCCAGCAGCCGCAGAGCGGGGCCTTCGAGCACAGATACGCAGTATTTT

v_gene: TRBV28
j_gene: TRBJ2-4
d_gene: .
abundance: once
CDR3aa: CTSRSGQGGGNIQYF
CDR3nt: TGTACCAGCAGGTCTGGACAGGGCGGGGGAAACATTCAGTACTTC

v_gene: TRBV5-1
j_gene: TRBJ2-7
d_gene: .
abundance: .
CDR3aa: CASSFGGAPSYEQYF
CDR3nt: TGCGCCAGCAGCTTTGGAGGGGCTCCCTCCTACGAGCAGTACTTC

v_gene: TRBV10-3
j_gene: TRBJ2-3
d_gene: TRBD1
abundance: many
CDR3aa: CAISERQGGTDTQYF
CDR3nt: TGTGCCATCAGTGAAAGGCAGGGGGGCACAGATACGCAGTATTTT

v_gene: TRBV19
j_gene: TRBJ2-6
d_gene: .
abundance: few
CDR3aa: CASSTTGANVLTF
CDR3nt: TGTGCCAGTAGTACTACTGGGGCCAACGTCCTGACTTTC

v_gene: TRBV20-1
j_gene: TRBJ2-2
d_gene: .
abundance: many
CDR3aa: CSARRGQQTGELFF
CDR3nt: TGCAGTGCTAGAAGAGGGCAGCAAACCGGGGAGCTGTTTTTT

v_gene: TRBV10-3
j_gene: TRBJ2-3
d_gene: TRBD2
abundance: many
CDR3aa: CATSTGGRDTQYF
CDR3nt: TGTGCCACCTCAACGGGGGGACGGGATACGCAGTATTTT

v_gene: TRBV2
j_gene: TRBJ1-1
d_gene: TRBD1
abundance: many
CDR3aa: CASSRPQGASTEAFF
CDR3nt: TGTGCCAGCAGCAGACCACAGGGGGCTAGCACTGAAGCTTTCTTT

v_gene: TRBV5-1
j_gene: TRBJ1-1
d_gene: TRBD1
abundance: many
CDR3aa: CASSSGQGMNTEAFF
CDR3nt: TGCGCCAGCAGCTCAGGACAGGGGATGAACACTGAAGCTTTCTTT

v_gene: TRBV7-9
j_gene: TRBJ2-7
d_gene: .
abundance: many
CDR3aa: CASSSQGTSYEQYF
CDR3nt: TGTGCCAGCAGCTCCCAGGGCACTTCCTACGAGCAGTACTTC

v_gene: TRBV27
j_gene: TRBJ2-1
d_gene: TRBD2
abundance: .
CDR3aa: CASSYHRTSGRAYNEQFF
CDR3nt: TGTGCCAGCAGTTATCACCGGACTAGCGGGAGGGCCTACAATGAGCAGTTCTTC

v_gene: TRBV15
j_gene: TRBJ2-5
d_gene: TRBD2
abundance: many
CDR3aa: CATSRDYPSGPQETQYF
CDR3nt: TGTGCCACCAGCAGAGATTACCCTAGCGGCCCCCAAGAGACCCAGTACTTC

v_gene: TRBV5-5
j_gene: TRBJ2-5
d_gene: .
abundance: .
CDR3aa: CASSFPSSRASQETQYF
CDR3nt: TGTGCCAGCAGCTTTCCCTCTTCCCGGGCCTCTCAAGAGACCCAGTACTTC

v_gene: TRBV4-1
j_gene: TRBJ1-1
d_gene: .
abundance: many
CDR3aa: CASSQEMERVTEAFF
CDR3nt: TGCGCCAGCAGCCAAGAGATGGAACGGGTAACTGAAGCTTTCTTT

v_gene: TRBV7-2
j_gene: TRBJ1-4
d_gene: TRBD1
abundance: .
CDR3aa: CASRLGGAGEKLVF
CDR3nt: TGTGCCAGCAGATTAGGGGGCGCGGGTGAAAAACTGGTTTTT

v_gene: TRBV6-1
j_gene: TRBJ1-2
d_gene: .
abundance: many
CDR3aa: CASSYQGSGYTF
CDR3nt: TGTGCCAGCAGTTATCAAGGGAGCGGCTACACCTTC

v_gene: TRBV19
j_gene: TRBJ1-2
d_gene: .
abundance: many
CDR3aa: CASSRGGVFIGSGYTF
CDR3nt: TGTGCCAGTAGTAGGGGCGGCGTTTTCATTGGGTCTGGCTACACCTTC

v_gene: TRBV5-1
j_gene: TRBJ2-7
d_gene: .
abundance: many
CDR3aa: CASSLGLKGPYEQYF
CDR3nt: TGCGCCAGCAGCCTGGGACTTAAAGGCCCCTACGAGCAGTACTTC

v_gene: TRBV28
j_gene: TRBJ2-7
d_gene: .
abundance: .
CDR3aa: CASSLAGDAEEQYF
CDR3nt: TGTGCCAGCAGTTTGGCAGGGGATGCCGAGGAGCAGTACTTC

v_gene: TRBV7-9
j_gene: TRBJ2-3
d_gene: TRBD1
abundance: .
CDR3aa: CASSSIAGQGAAFGTDTQYF
CDR3nt: TGTGCCAGCAGCTCGATAGCGGGACAGGGGGCCGCATTCGGCACAGATACGCAGTATTTT

v_gene: TRBV7-9
j_gene: TRBJ2-3
d_gene: .
abundance: many
CDR3aa: CASSLSAASTDTQYF
CDR3nt: TGTGCCAGCAGCTTATCGGCAGCCAGCACAGATACGCAGTATTTT

v_gene: TRBV4-1
j_gene: TRBJ2-2
d_gene: .
abundance: many
CDR3aa: CASSQDREVLGTGELFF
CDR3nt: TGCGCCAGCAGCCAAGATAGGGAGGTTTTGGGCACCGGGGAGCTGTTTTTT

v_gene: TRBV5-1
j_gene: TRBJ2-3
d_gene: .
abundance: many
CDR3aa: CASSLGQGLTDTQYF
CDR3nt: TGCGCCAGCAGCCTCGGACAGGGACTAACAGATACGCAGTATTTT

v_gene: TRBV4-2
j_gene: TRBJ2-7
d_gene: .
abundance: many
CDR3aa: CASSQEAYEQYF
CDR3nt: TGTGCCAGCAGCCAAGAGGCATACGAGCAGTACTTC

v_gene: TRBV28
j_gene: TRBJ2-3
d_gene: .
abundance: many
CDR3aa: CASSLWAGSTDTQYF
CDR3nt: TGTGCCAGCAGTTTATGGGCGGGATCCACAGATACGCAGTATTTT

v_gene: TRBV5-4
j_gene: TRBJ2-1
d_gene: .
abundance: many
CDR3aa: CASSLEHEQFF
CDR3nt: TGTGCCAGCAGCTTGGAACATGAGCAGTTCTTC

v_gene: TRBV20-1
j_gene: TRBJ2-1
d_gene: .
abundance: many
CDR3aa: CSASRDGSVFSYNEQFF
CDR3nt: TGCAGTGCCTCACGGGACGGGAGCGTCTTTTCCTACAATGAGCAGTTCTTC